This TCR beta chain was observed in a study of blood T cell repertoires in COVID-19. Study-wide context: PBMCs, B-cell-depleted T cells, or T cells were the source of the cDNA or gDNA that made up the material.

In the study's own analysis: Amplified reference gene primers provided the basis for estimating nucleated cell counts. The table came from immunoSEQ multiplex PCR; TCRdb's copy has only in-frame clones and leaves some out. That table is the source of V, J and clone size, and D and trimming were worked out from the DNA. The repertoire includes some 400,000 clones, more than 70% of them detected once, and roughly 10% sits in the top ten. Seattle patients were enrolled while actively infected and followed longitudinally. Trimming cost V 10 bases and J 5 bases, with 17 bases left between them. The CDR3 length is 13 residues. Germline CDR1 is SNHLY and CDR2 is FYNNEI.

This chain links TRBV2 with TRBJ1-1; D is unclear. The receptor was derived from a woman between 25 and 40 years old with COVID-19, enrolled during active disease. Sequencing was carried out using peripheral blood. The CDR3 loop is CATSPEGGTEAFF. Here the CDR3 DNA reads TGTGCCACAAGCCCCGAGGGAGGGACTGAAGCTTTCTTT.